Below are 16 T cell receptor beta chains sequenced from a single sample in a study of vaccination and CD4 T cells after COVID-19. MiXCR, run by TCRdb on the PCR reads, gives a single entry per CDR3 protein. Altogether 25,000 to 35,000 distinct CDR3 sequences are present, around 49% being singletons, with the ten largest covering 5.5% to 7.5%. Time point denoted: late sampling 161 to 241 days after vaccination in a few convalescent patients. The sequencing used CD4+ T cells from blood, collected about 7 months after SARS-CoV-2 vaccination. These receptors were obtained from a human donor who had recovered from COVID-19.

CDR3 sequence: CSAADGDGSQETQYF. The DNA of the CDR3 is TGCAGTGCCGCCGACGGGGACGGGTCCCAAGAGACCCAGTACTTC. V and J are TRBV20-1 and TRBJ2-5; D could derive from TRBD1 or TRBD2 (5 bases each). CDR3 length equals 15 residues. The germline V gene has CDR1 DFQATT and CDR2 SNEGSKA (reference sequence). V was cut by 6 bases and J by 1 base, with 18 bases left in between.

This clonotype showed up just a few times. The rearrangement joins TRBV6-1 to TRBJ1-1; the D gene is possibly TRBD1 (5 bases). The V and J ends lost 6 bases and 3 bases respectively, with 11 bases between them. The CDR3 sequence is 13 residues long. Looked up from germline, CDR1 is MNHNS and CDR2 is SASEGT. CDR3 nucleotides: TGTGCCAGCAGACAGGAAGCGTACACTGAAGCTTTCTTT. Protein: CASRQEAYTEAFF.

The genes are TRBV25-1 and TRBJ2-1, with 9 bases lining up with TRBD2. The germline V gene has CDR1 MGHDK and CDR2 SYGVNS. This CDR3 is 16 amino acids long. V gave up 4 bases and J gave up 0 bases; unmatched junction bases: 4. The CDR3 region has the DNA TGTGCCAGCAGTGGCTTAGCGGGAGACTCCTACAATGAGCAGTTCTTC. It translates to CASSGLAGDSYNEQFF.

The chain has TRBV7-8 and TRBJ1-2; no clear D gene. The V and J ends lost 0 bases and 4 bases respectively, with 15 bases between them. Germline CDR1 and CDR2: SGHVS and FQNEAQ. CDR3 length: 16 residues. The CDR3 protein is CASSLATDVRPYGYTF. The CDR3 region has the DNA TGTGCCAGCAGCTTAGCGACGGACGTTCGGCCCTATGGCTACACCTTC.

The rearrangement uses TRBV27 and TRBJ2-7, with D hard to call. This CDR3 is built from 14 residues. V was clipped by 1 base and J by 2 bases, with 9 bases between them. The germline V gene encodes CDR1 MNHEY and CDR2 SMNVEV (reference sequence). The CDR3 DNA reads as TGTGCCAGCAGTTTATTCGGGTCCCCCTACGAGCAGTACTTC. Translated, it gives CASSLFGSPYEQYF.

This sequence joins TRBV25-1 and TRBJ2-1; D is ambiguous. Germline loops: CDR1 MGHDK, CDR2 SYGVNS. CDR3 length: 14 residues. V was clipped by 8 bases and J by 1 base, with 12 bases between them. CDR3 sequence reads: CASSDTLSYNEQFF. The CDR3, as DNA: TGTGCCAGCTCCGACACCTTATCCTACAATGAGCAGTTCTTC. Full variable domain (missing parts from reference TRBV25-1 and TRBJ2-1): EADIYQTPRYLVIGTGKKITLECSQTMGHDKMYWYQQDPGMELHLIHYSYGVNSTEKGDLSSESTVSRIRTEHFPLTLESARPSHTSQYLCASSDTLSYNEQFFGPGTRLTVL.

In this sample, this clonotype turned up a few times. The rearrangement links TRBV7-9 to TRBJ2-5; 9 bases agree with TRBD2. V shed 5 bases, J shed 3 bases, and the junction held 7 bases outside the gene matches. CDR1 is SEHNR, CDR2 FQNEAQ, per germline (reference sequence). This CDR3 has 15 residues. The CDR3 reads CASSPRLADEETQYF. CDR3 DNA: TGTGCCAGCAGCCCGAGACTAGCGGACGAAGAGACCCAGTACTTC.

The genes are TRBV7-9 and TRBJ1-1; D is unclear. The V end lost 5 bases, the J end lost 3 bases, and 10 bases lay between the germline ends. The CDR3 runs to 13 residues. CDR1 is SEHNR, CDR2 FQNEAQ, per germline (reference sequence). The CDR3 DNA reads TGTGCCAGCAGCCCAGCAAGTGACACTGAAGCTTTCTTT. This codes for CASSPASDTEAFF.

This chain links TRBV20-1 with TRBJ2-3; D gene ambiguous. V lost 0 bases to trimming and J lost 8 bases, with 18 bases between them. CDR1 DFQATT and CDR2 SNEGSKA come from the germline V gene (reference sequence). The CDR3 consists of 15 residues. The CDR3 spells CSARERRWPIGTQYF. The DNA of the CDR3 is TGCAGTGCTAGAGAGCGTAGGTGGCCCATCGGTACGCAGTATTTT.

This chain uses TRBV28 with TRBJ2-7, with a tentative D call TRBD2 (6 bases). Per germline, CDR1 MDHEN and CDR2 SYDVKM. CDR3 length equals 13 residues. With 2 bases removed from V and 4 bases from J, the gap between germline ends came to 9 bases. This chain's CDR3 is CASSLAGTYEQYF. The CDR3 DNA reads TGTGCCAGCAGTTTAGCGGGAACATACGAGCAGTACTTC.

This clonotype was observed a handful of times. The chain couples TRBV20-1 to TRBJ2-4; D is uncertain. Per germline, CDR1 DFQATT and CDR2 SNEGSKA (reference sequence). The CDR3 totals 15 residues. Between the trimmed V and J ends, which lost 6 bases and 2 bases, there was a span of 17 bases. In nucleotides, the CDR3 is TGCAGTGCCCCCCCGCCCCGGGCCACCAAAAACATTCAGTACTTC. Protein: CSAPPPRATKNIQYF.

The chain is built from TRBV11-2 and TRBJ2-1, with 7 bases identical to TRBD2. The length of the CDR3 is 17 residues. V was pared by 5 bases and J by 3 bases, with 13 bases of the junction left unmatched. CDR1 is SGHAT, CDR2 FQNNGV, per germline. In DNA form, the CDR3 reads TGTGCCAGCAGCCCGCCTTTCTGGCGGGAGAGCTACAATGAGCAGTTCTTC. This gives the protein CASSPPFWRESYNEQFF.

This sequence joins TRBV5-4 and TRBJ2-7; D gene unclear. Germline loops: CDR1 SGHNT, CDR2 YYREEE (reference sequence). The length of the CDR3 is 13 residues. V was pared by 2 bases and J by 6 bases, with 12 bases between. In DNA form, the CDR3 reads TGTGCCAGCAGCTTTTCTTTAGGTTCCGAGCAGTACTTC. It specifies CASSFSLGSEQYF.

This clonotype appeared a few times. The gene calls are TRBV7-2 and TRBJ2-1; 11 positions agree with TRBD2. The CDR3 length is 16 residues. From germline, CDR1 is SGHTA and CDR2 FQGNSA. V dropped 3 bases and J dropped 4; count of bases not matched to a gene: 5. The CDR3: CASSFAGTSGYNEQFF. The CDR3, as DNA: TGTGCCAGCAGCTTTGCCGGGACTAGCGGATACAATGAGCAGTTCTTC.

The sample holds a few counts of this clonotype. This rearrangement joins TRBV6-1 to TRBJ2-3; no reliable D call. The CDR3 spans 13 residues. V was trimmed by 7 bases and J by 3 bases, leaving 11 bases between them. The germline gives CDR1 MNHNS, CDR2 SASEGT. CDR3 sequence: CASTLLLTDTQYF. Written as DNA, the CDR3 is TGTGCCAGCACACTACTGTTGACAGATACGCAGTATTTT.

The chain recombines TRBV6-5 with TRBJ2-6; D gene unclear. The CDR3 is 22 residues long. The germline gives CDR1 MNHEY, CDR2 SVGAGI. The germline V and J ends were trimmed by 0 bases and 0 bases, with 24 bases remaining between them. The CDR3 reads CASSYSVDGTARLDSGANVLTF. CDR3 in DNA: TGTGCCAGCAGTTACTCAGTTGATGGAACGGCACGGTTGGACTCTGGGGCCAACGTCCTGACTTTC.